The clone carrying this TCR beta chain is a singleton in its sample. V lost 0 bases to trimming and J lost 2 bases, with 10 bases between them. Germline CDR1 SGHRS, CDR2 YFSETQ. The CDR3 extends over 15 amino acids. The data originate from a study of shared T cell receptors in the human thymus. Method: immunoSEQ multiplex PCR; TCRdb's copy keeps in-frame clones and lacks some. Of hundreds of thousands of clones in the sample, around 87% were seen once. These data were likewise used in another study, on human thymus T cells. That paper notes: Surgeons resected thymus tissue during corrective heart surgery. Gene usage (both V and J) appeared biased in thymic and blood repertoires. Unrelated individuals had highly overlapping thymic repertoires, as reported in related research.

The chain has TRBV5-1 and TRBJ2-3; D is unclear. The sequence was collected from a boy in the first two years of life with a congenital heart defect. The sequencing input was thymocytes. This CDR3 is CASSLVSWHTDTQYF. The CDR3 DNA is TGCGCCAGCAGCTTGGTTAGCTGGCACACAGATACGCAGTATTTT.